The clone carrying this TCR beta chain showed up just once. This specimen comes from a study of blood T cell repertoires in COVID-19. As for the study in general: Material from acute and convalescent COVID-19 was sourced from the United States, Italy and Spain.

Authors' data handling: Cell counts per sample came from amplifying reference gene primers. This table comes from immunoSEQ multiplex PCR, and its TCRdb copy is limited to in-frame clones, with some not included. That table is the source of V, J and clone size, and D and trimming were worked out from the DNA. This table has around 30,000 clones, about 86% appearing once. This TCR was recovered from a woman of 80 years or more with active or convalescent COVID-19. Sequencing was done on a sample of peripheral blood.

The chain's CDR3 is CASSVVSGHSGQTGELFF. The CDR3 coding sequence is TGTGCCAGCAGCGTAGTGTCTGGCCATAGCGGCCAAACCGGGGAGCTGTTTTTT. The chain couples TRBV9 to TRBJ2-2; tentative D call: TRBD2 (6 bases). V was trimmed by 0 bases and J by 5 bases, leaving 20 bases between them. CDR1 is SGDLS, CDR2 YYNGEE, per germline. The CDR3 sequence is 18 residues long.